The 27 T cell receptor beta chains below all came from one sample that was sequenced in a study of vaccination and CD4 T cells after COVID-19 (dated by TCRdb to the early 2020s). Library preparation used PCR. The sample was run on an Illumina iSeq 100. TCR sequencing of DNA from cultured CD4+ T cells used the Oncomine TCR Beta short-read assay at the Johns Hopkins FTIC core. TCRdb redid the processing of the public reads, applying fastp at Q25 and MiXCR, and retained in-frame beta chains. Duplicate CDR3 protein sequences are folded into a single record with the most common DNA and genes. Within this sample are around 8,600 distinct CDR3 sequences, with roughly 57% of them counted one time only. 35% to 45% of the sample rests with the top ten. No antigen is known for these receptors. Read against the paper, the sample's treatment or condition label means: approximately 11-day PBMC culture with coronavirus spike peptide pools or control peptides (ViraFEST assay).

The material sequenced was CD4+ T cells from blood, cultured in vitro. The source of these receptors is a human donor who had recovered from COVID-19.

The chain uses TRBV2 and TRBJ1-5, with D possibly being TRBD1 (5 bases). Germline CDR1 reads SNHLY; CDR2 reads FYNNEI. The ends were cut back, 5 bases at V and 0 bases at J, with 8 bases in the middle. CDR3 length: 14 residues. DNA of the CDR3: TGTGCCAGCAGTCAGGGCCATAGCAATCAGCCCCAGCATTTT. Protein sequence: CASSQGHSNQPQHF.

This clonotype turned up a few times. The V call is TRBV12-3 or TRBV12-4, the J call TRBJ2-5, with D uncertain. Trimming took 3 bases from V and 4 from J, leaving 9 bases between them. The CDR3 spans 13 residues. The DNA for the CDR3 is TGTGCCAGCAGTTTGACCCCACTAGAGACCCAGTACTTC. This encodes CASSLTPLETQYF.

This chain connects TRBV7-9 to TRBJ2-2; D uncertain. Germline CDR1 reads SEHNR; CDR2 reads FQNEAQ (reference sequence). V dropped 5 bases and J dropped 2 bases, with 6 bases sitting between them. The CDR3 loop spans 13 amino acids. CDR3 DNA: TGTGCCAGCAGCGCCTTTAACACCGGGGAGCTGTTTTTT. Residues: CASSAFNTGELFF.

This chain's CDR3 is CASSLAGGETQYF. The CDR3 DNA reads TGTGCCAGCTCTCTAGCGGGGGGTGAGACCCAGTACTTC. The chain couples TRBV7-9 to TRBJ2-5, with 11 bases matching TRBD2. This CDR3 contains 13 residues. Looked up from germline, CDR1 is SEHNR and CDR2 is FQNEAQ (reference sequence). V lost 8 bases and J lost 5; bases outside the gene matches: 4.

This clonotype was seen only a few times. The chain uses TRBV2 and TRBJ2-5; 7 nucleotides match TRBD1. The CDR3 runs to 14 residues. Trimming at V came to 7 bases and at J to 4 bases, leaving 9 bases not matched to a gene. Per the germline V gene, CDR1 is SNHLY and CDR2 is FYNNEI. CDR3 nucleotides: TGTGCCAGCACCCGACAGGGATCCCCAGAGACCCAGTACTTC. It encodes CASTRQGSPETQYF.

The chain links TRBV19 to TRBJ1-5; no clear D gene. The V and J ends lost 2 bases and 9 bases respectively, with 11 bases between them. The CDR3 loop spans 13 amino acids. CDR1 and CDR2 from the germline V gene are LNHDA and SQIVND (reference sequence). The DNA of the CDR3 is TGTGCCAGTAGTATAAGCCCCCCGGGGCCCCAGCATTTT. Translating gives CASSISPPGPQHF.

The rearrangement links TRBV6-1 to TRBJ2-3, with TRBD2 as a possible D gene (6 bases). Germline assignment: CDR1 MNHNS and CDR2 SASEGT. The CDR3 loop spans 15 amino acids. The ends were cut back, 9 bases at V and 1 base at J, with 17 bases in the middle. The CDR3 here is CASSRWDFGTDTQYF. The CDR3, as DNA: TGTGCCAGTTCCCGTTGGGACTTTGGCACAGATACGCAGTATTTT.

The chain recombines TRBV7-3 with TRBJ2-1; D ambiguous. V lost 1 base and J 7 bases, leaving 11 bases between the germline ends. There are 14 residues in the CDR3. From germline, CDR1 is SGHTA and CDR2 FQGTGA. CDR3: CASSLRTGGNEQFF. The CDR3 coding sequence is TGTGCCAGCAGCTTAAGAACTGGCGGTAATGAGCAGTTCTTC.

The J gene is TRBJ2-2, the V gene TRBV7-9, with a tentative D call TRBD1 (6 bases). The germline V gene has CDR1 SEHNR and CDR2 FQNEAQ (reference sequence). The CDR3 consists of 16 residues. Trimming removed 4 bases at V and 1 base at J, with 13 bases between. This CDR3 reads CASSSFRDKNTGELFF. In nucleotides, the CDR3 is TGTGCCAGCAGCTCCTTCCGGGACAAGAACACCGGGGAGCTGTTTTTT.

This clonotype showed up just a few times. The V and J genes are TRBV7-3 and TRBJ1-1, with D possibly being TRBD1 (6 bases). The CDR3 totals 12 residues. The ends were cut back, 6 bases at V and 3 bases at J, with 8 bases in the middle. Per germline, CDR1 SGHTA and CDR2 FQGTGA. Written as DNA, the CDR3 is TGTGCCAGCAGTGAGGGGGACACTGAAGCTTTCTTT. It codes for CASSEGDTEAFF. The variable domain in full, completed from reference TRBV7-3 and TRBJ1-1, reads GAGVSQTPSNKVTEKGKYVELRCDPISGHTALYWYRQSLGQGPEFLIYFQGTGAADDSGLPNDRFFAVRPEGSVSTLKIQRTERGDSAVYLCASSEGDTEAFFGQGTRLTVV.

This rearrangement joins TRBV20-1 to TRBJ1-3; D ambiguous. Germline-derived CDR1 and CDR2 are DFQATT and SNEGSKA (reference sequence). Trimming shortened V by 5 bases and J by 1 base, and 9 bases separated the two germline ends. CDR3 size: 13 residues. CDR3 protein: CSALGQSGNTIYF. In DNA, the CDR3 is TGCAGTGCTCTTGGGCAATCTGGAAACACCATATATTTT.

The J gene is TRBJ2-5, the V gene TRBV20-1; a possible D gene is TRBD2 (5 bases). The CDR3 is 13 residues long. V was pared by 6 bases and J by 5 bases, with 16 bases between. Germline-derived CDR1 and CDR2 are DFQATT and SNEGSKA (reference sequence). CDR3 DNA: TGCAGTGCGAGGGCGTATCTTGGGGAGACCCAGTACTTC. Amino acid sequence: CSARAYLGETQYF.

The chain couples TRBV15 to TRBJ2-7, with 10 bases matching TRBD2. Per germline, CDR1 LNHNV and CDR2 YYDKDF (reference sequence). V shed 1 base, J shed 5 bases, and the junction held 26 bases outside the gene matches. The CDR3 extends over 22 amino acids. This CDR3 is CATSRGIRGDTSSGSFRNEQYF. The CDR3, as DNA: TGTGCCACCAGCAGAGGGATAAGAGGGGATACCTCTAGCGGGAGTTTTAGGAACGAGCAGTACTTC.

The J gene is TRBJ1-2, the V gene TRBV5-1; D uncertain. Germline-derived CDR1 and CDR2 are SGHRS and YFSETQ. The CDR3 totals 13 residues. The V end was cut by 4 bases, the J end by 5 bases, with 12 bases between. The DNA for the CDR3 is TGCGCCAGCAGCACCGACGGGGAATATGGCTACACCTTC. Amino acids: CASSTDGEYGYTF.

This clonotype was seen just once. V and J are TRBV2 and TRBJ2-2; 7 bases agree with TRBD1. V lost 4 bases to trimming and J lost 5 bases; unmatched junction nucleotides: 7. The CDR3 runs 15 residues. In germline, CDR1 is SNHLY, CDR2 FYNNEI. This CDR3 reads CASSADRDPTGELFF. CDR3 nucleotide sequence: TGTGCCAGCAGTGCTGACAGGGACCCGACCGGGGAGCTGTTTTTT.

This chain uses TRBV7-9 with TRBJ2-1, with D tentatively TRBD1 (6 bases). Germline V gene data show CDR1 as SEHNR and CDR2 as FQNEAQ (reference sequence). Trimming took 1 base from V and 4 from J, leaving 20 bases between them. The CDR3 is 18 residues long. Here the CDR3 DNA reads TGTGCCAGCAGCTTAGGGGTAGTGCCAGGGGATGAATACAATGAGCAGTTCTTC. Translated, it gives CASSLGVVPGDEYNEQFF.

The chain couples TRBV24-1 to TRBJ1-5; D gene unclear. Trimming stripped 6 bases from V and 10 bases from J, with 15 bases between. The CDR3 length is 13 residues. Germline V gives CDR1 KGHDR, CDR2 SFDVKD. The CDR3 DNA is TGTGCCACCAGTAACCTGGGAGGAGGACCCCAGCATTTT. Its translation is CATSNLGGGPQHF.

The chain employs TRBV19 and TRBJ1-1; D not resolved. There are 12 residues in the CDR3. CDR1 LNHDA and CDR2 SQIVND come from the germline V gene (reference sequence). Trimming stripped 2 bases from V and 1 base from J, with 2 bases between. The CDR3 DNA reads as TGTGCCAGTAGTATAAAGAACACTGAAGCTTTCTTT. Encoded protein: CASSIKNTEAFF.

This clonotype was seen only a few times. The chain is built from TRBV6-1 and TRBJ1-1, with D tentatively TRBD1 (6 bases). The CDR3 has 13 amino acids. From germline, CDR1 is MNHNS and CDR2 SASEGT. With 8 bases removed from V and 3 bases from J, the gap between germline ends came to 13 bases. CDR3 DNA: TGTGCCAGCGCCCGGACAGCCTACACTGAAGCTTTCTTT. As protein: CASARTAYTEAFF.

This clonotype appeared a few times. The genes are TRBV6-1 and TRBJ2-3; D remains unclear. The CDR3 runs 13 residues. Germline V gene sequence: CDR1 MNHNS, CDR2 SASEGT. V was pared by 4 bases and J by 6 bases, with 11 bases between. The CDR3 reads CASSAQPGDTQYF. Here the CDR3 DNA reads TGTGCCAGCAGTGCTCAGCCCGGGGATACGCAGTATTTT.

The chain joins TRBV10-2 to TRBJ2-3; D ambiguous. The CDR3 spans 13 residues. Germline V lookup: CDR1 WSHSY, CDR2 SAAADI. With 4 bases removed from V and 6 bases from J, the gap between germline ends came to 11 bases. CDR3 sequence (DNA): TGCGCCAGCAGTGTTGGCGCCCGGGATACGCAGTATTTT. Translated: CASSVGARDTQYF.

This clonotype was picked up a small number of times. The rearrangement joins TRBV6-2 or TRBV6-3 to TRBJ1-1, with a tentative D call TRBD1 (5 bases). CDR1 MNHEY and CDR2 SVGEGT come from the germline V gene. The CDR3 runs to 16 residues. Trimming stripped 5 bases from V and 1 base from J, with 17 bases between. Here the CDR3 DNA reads TGTGCCAGCAGTCCCAGGACCTTGACAGAGAACACTGAAGCTTTCTTT. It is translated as CASSPRTLTENTEAFF.

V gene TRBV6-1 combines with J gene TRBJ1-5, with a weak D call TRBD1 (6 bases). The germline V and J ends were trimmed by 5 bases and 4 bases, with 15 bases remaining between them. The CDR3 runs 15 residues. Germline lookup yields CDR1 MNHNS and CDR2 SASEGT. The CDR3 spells CASSNNLQGNQPQHF. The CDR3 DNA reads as TGTGCCAGCAGTAACAATCTTCAGGGGAATCAGCCCCAGCATTTT.

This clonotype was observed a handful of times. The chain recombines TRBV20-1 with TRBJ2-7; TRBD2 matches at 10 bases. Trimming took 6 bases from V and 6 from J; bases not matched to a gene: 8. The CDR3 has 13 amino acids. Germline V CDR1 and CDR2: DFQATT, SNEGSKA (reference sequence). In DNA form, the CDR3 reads TGCAGTGCCTTTCTAGCGGGAGCGGGCGAGCAGTACTTC. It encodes CSAFLAGAGEQYF.

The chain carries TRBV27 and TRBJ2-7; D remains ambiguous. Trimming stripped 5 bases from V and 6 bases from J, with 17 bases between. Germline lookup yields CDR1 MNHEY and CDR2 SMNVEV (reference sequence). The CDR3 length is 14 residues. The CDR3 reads CASSIEWARPEQYF. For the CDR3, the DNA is TGTGCCAGCAGTATCGAGTGGGCTCGGCCCGAGCAGTACTTC.

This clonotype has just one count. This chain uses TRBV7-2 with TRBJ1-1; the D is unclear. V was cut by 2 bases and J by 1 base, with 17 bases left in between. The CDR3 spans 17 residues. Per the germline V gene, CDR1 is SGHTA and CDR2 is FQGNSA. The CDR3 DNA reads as TGTGCCAGCAGCTTACAACCACCTAAGGGTGAGAACACTGAAGCTTTCTTT. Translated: CASSLQPPKGENTEAFF.

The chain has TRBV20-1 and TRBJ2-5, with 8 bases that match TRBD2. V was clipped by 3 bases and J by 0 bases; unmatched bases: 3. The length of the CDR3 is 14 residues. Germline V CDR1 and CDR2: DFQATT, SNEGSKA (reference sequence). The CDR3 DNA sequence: TGCAGTGCTAGCCGGGGGGGTAACCAAGAGACCCAGTACTTC. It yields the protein CSASRGGNQETQYF.